This record covers a single T cell receptor (beta chain). Healthy individuals who donated bone marrow served as the donors. This sample is part of a study of cytomegalovirus exposure and HLA in healthy donors. About the study: The study placed over 65% of its 398 genotyped donors in the Caucasian-associated ancestry cluster.

Primers for the PCR totalled 60 Vbeta and 13 Jbeta. Libraries were prepared by immunoSEQ multiplex PCR; TCRdb keeps only in-frame clonotypes and omits some of them. The sample comprises about 270,000 clones, around 86% of which are singletons, and less than 4% rests with the top ten. This clonotype originated in a man aged 40-49 years in good health and CMV-seropositive. The source material was PBMCs.

CDR3 nucleotides: TGTGCCAGCAGCGTAGAGGGGGAGGGGTACAATGAGCAGTTCTTC. It yields the protein CASSVEGEGYNEQFF. This chain links TRBV9 with TRBJ2-1; a possible D gene is TRBD2 (7 bases). This CDR3 is built from 15 residues. V lost 0 bases and J 4 bases, leaving 11 bases between the germline ends. Germline assignment: CDR1 SGDLS and CDR2 YYNGEE. The entire variable domain, with the rest obtained from reference TRBV9 and TRBJ2-1, is as follows: DSGVTQTPKHLITATGQRVTLRCSPRSGDLSVYWYQQSLDQGLQFLIQYYNGEERAKGNILERFSAQQFPDLHSELNLSSLELGDSALYFCASSVEGEGYNEQFFGPGTRLTVL.